This TCR beta chain appears in the sequencing data of a study of blood T cell repertoires in COVID-19. The wider study: The United States, Italy and Spain provided the acute and convalescent COVID-19 samples. T cells, B-cell-depleted T cells, or PBMCs provided the cDNA or gDNA that served as material.

Trimming left V 6 bases short and J 3 bases short, with 15 bases between. Germline V gene sequence: CDR1 SGHRS, CDR2 YFSETQ. This CDR3 has 14 amino acids. In the authors' workflow: Amplifying reference gene primers gave estimates of nucleated cell counts. Method: immunoSEQ multiplex PCR; TCRdb's copy keeps in-frame clones and lacks some. V, J and clone size were drawn from that table, and D and trimming were deduced from the DNA. Counted here are 35,000 to 50,000 clones, roughly nine tenths occurring once; the ten biggest clones make up about 2.2%. The chain is built from TRBV5-1 and TRBJ1-2; TRBD1 is a possible D gene (5 bases). The sample was peripheral blood. The clonotype comes from a man aged 45-65 years with active COVID-19. The DNA of the CDR3 is TGCGCCAGCAACGTAGGGGTTGGGTACTATGGCTACACCTTC. Protein sequence: CASNVGVGYYGYTF.